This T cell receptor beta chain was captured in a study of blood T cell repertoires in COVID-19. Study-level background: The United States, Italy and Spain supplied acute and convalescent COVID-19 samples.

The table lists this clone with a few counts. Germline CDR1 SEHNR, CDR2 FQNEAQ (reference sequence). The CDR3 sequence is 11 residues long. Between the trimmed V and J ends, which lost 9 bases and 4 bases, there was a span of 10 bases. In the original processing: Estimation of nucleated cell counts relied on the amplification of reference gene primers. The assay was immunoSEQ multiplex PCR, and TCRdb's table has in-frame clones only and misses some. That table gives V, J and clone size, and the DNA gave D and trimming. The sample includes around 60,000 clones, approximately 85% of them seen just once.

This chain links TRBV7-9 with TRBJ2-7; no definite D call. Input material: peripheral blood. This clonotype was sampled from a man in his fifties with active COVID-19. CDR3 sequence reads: CASIRWYEQYF. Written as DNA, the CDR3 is TGTGCCAGTATTAGATGGTACGAGCAGTACTTC.